Detailed here is one T cell receptor beta chain. Its antigen is as yet unknown. This record belongs to a study of T cell clonotyping in hematopoietic cell transplantation. The germline V gene encodes CDR1 SGHDT and CDR2 YYEEEE. With 7 bases removed from V and 2 bases from J, the gap between germline ends came to 16 bases. The CDR3 consists of 14 residues. Study-level findings and limits: Recipient TCR diversity dropped after transplant; expanded clonotypes rose from day 30 to 180. Higher Inverse Simpson Index values in graft donor and pretransplant recipient predicted broader posttransplant TCR diversity. CD4 and CD8 repertoire contributions could not be separated without sorting. At the given depth, recipient repertoires were over 95% de novo clonotypes.

Profiling relied on immunoSEQ multiplex PCR, and the TCRdb table lists in-frame clones only, not all of them. The sample lists approximately 11,000 clones; approximately 90% were seen once. This receptor was taken from a woman aged 45 to 65 in good health. Some clones in this sample may be carry-over from other donors' samples. The material sequenced was peripheral blood mononuclear cells. V is TRBV5-6 and J is TRBJ2-7; D gene unclear. The CDR3 coding sequence is TGTGCCAGCGGATTCGCGGACGGGCCCTACGAGCAGTACTTC. Encoded protein: CASGFADGPYEQYF.